This T cell receptor (beta chain) stems from a study of blood T cell repertoires in COVID-19. Assay: immunoSEQ multiplex PCR; the TCRdb copy retains only in-frame clones and omits some. The sample consists of about 170,000 clones, around 85% of them appearing once. Germline CDR1 is SGDLS and CDR2 is YYNGEE. V lost 5 bases, J lost 7 bases, and 18 bases lay in between. The CDR3 runs to 15 residues. This clonotype originated in a man at least 80 years old with COVID-19, enrolled during active disease. The source material was peripheral blood. The chain recombines TRBV9 with TRBJ1-4; TRBD1 might be the D (6 bases). The CDR3 here is CASSLDTGRSEKLFF. In nucleotides, the CDR3 is TGTGCCAGCAGTTTAGACACAGGGCGCAGTGAAAAACTGTTTTTT.